The 18 T cell receptor beta chains in this list originate from one sample, sequenced in a study of T-cell memory formation after mild COVID-19. MiXCR, applied by TCRdb to the 5' RACE reads, yields one record per CDR3 protein. This sample has around 250,000 distinct CDR3 sequences, with more than 8% found just once. The sequencing sample was made of PBMCs or a T cell subset sorted from them (not recorded which). The receptors derive from a man aged 18-30 years who had mild COVID-19 (a few samples of this study predate the infection). Cell type and time point are not known.

The V and J genes are TRBV28 and TRBJ2-3; 8 bases line up with TRBD2. V trimming: 4 bases; J trimming: 3 bases; junction bases outside the gene matches: 9. CDR1 is MDHEN, CDR2 SYDVKM, per germline. The CDR3 loop spans 16 amino acids. The CDR3 bases are TGTGCCAGCAGTTCCGGAAGGCGGGGGGTTACAGATACGCAGTATTTT. This codes for CASSSGRRGVTDTQYF.

In this sample, this clonotype turned up a few times. J is TRBJ1-4 and V is TRBV7-6, with D possibly TRBD1 on 6 matching bases. This CDR3 is 17 amino acids long. The germline V gene encodes CDR1 SGHVS and CDR2 FNYEAQ. V was trimmed by 5 bases and J by 4 bases, leaving 20 bases between them. The CDR3 loop reads CASSPDRGQPGNEKLFF. CDR3 DNA sequence: TGTGCCAGCAGCCCCGACCGCGGACAGCCCGGTAATGAAAAACTGTTTTTT.

This clonotype qualifies as medium-sized. The V and J genes are TRBV9 and TRBJ2-7; D is possibly TRBD2 (5 bases). CDR3 length: 14 amino acids. The germline gives CDR1 SGDLS, CDR2 YYNGEE. V lost 4 bases, J lost 3 bases, and 14 bases lay in between. CDR3: CASSLAGDDYEQYF. The DNA for the CDR3 is TGTGCCAGCAGCTTAGCCGGGGATGACTACGAGCAGTACTTC.

This clonotype was counted a few times. The genes are TRBV19 and TRBJ2-5; TRBD2 matches at 9 bases. The CDR3 contains 15 residues. Germline V gene data show CDR1 as LNHDA and CDR2 as SQIVND (reference sequence). The trim removed 6 bases at V and 5 bases at J, leaving 10 bases unmatched. CDR3 residues: CASSIKAGGDETQYF. The CDR3 DNA follows: TGTGCCAGTAGCATCAAAGCGGGGGGTGACGAGACCCAGTACTTC.

This clonotype was seen a handful of times. V is TRBV2 and J is TRBJ1-2, with no clear D. This CDR3 spans 11 amino acids. V dropped 11 bases and J dropped 4 bases, with 11 bases sitting between them. The germline CDR1 and CDR2 sequences are SNHLY and FYNNEI. The CDR3 loop is CADRNLYGYTF. The CDR3 DNA follows: TGTGCCGATAGAAACCTCTATGGCTACACCTTC.

This clonotype was detected only a few times. This chain joins TRBV20-1 and TRBJ1-2, with 7 bases matching TRBD1. V gave up 6 bases and J gave up 4 bases; unmatched junction bases: 5. The CDR3 loop spans 12 amino acids. The germline V gene has CDR1 DFQATT and CDR2 SNEGSKA (reference sequence). The DNA for the CDR3 is TGCAGTGCCGGGACAGTGACCTATGGCTACACCTTC. Its translation is CSAGTVTYGYTF.

The gene calls are TRBV12-3 or TRBV12-4 and TRBJ2-5; D is unresolved. Trimming left V 3 bases short and J 4 bases short, with 15 bases between. The CDR3 consists of 15 residues. The CDR3 here is CASSLGTTQRETQYF. The DNA of the CDR3 is TGTGCCAGCAGTTTGGGAACCACACAAAGAGAGACCCAGTACTTC.

The V and J genes are TRBV3-1 and TRBJ2-2, with 11 bases lining up with TRBD2. Trimming cost V 4 bases and J 4 bases; bases outside gene matches: 5. Looked up from germline, CDR1 is LGHDT and CDR2 is YNNKEL (reference sequence). The CDR3 sequence is 16 residues long. The CDR3 sequence: CASSLLAGALTGELFF. The CDR3 DNA reads TGTGCCAGCAGCCTACTAGCGGGGGCCCTCACCGGGGAGCTGTTTTTT.

This clonotype was detected a few times. The chain links TRBV19 to TRBJ2-5; possible D gene TRBD2, 5 bases. V lost 7 bases to trimming and J lost 0 bases, with 12 bases between them. Germline V gene lookup returns CDR1 LNHDA and CDR2 SQIVND (reference sequence). This CDR3 region has 14 residues. The CDR3 sequence is CASNSDSYQETQYF. The CDR3 nucleotides are TGTGCCAGTAATAGCGACTCGTACCAAGAGACCCAGTACTTC. The full variable domain, in which reference TRBV19 and TRBJ2-5 provide the parts outside the CDR3, is DGGITQSPKYLFRKEGQNVTLSCEQNLNHDAMYWYRQDPGQGLRLIYYSQIVNDFQKGDIAEGYSVSREKKESFPLTVTSAQKNPTAFYLCASNSDSYQETQYFGPGTRLLVL.

This clonotype was detected only a few times. The V call is TRBV3-1, the J call TRBJ2-5, with a tentative D call TRBD2 (5 bases). The CDR3 contains 13 residues. Germline CDR1 is LGHDT and CDR2 is YNNKEL (reference sequence). The germline V and J ends were trimmed by 3 bases and 1 base, with 6 bases remaining between them. The CDR3, as DNA: TGTGCCAGCAGCCAGGGAGCCCAAGAGACCCAGTACTTC. This translates into CASSQGAQETQYF.

This clonotype was detected only a few times. The chain is built from TRBV4-1 and TRBJ1-6, with TRBD1 identical over 9 bases. The V gene end was trimmed by 6 bases and the J gene end by 10 bases; junction bases not matched to a gene: 13. Germline CDR1 MGHRA, CDR2 YSYEKL. The CDR3 is 16 amino acids. The CDR3 DNA reads as TGCGCCAGCAGACGGTCAACAGGGGGCGCAACATCACCCCTCCACTTT. Translating it yields CASRRSTGGATSPLHF.

V is TRBV13 and J is TRBJ1-2, with D possibly matching TRBD1 (6 bases). CDR3 size: 14 residues. The germline gives CDR1 PRHDT, CDR2 FYEKMQ (reference sequence). The V gene lost 5 bases and the J gene lost 5 bases, with 15 bases spanning the gap. The DNA of the CDR3 is TGTGCCAGCAGCCCCCTCGGGACACCTTATGGCTACACCTTC. This translates into CASSPLGTPYGYTF.

This clonotype has a count of ten or more. The chain links TRBV5-1 to TRBJ2-7; 7 bases fit TRBD2. The CDR3 runs 14 residues. From germline, CDR1 is SGHRS and CDR2 YFSETQ. V shed 4 bases and J 7 bases; nucleotides not matched to a gene: 11. The DNA for the CDR3 is TGCGCCAGCAGCCAAGCCGGGGGGTTGGGAGAGCAGTACGTC. Translating it yields CASSQAGGLGEQYV.

V usage is TRBV23-1 and J usage is TRBJ2-6, with D possibly being TRBD1 or TRBD2 (5 bases each). TRBV23-1 is classed as an ORF, of uncertain function. V lost 1 base and J 2 bases, leaving 27 bases between the germline ends. CDR3 size: 22 residues. The CDR3 region has the DNA TGCGCCAGCAGTCAATATTGGGGCCTTCGGGCAGAGGGATTTGCTGGGGCCAACGTCCTGACTTTC. Residues: CASSQYWGLRAEGFAGANVLTF.

V usage is TRBV6-5 and J usage is TRBJ2-7, with 10 nucleotides matching TRBD1. This CDR3 contains 15 residues. Germline CDR1 MNHEY, CDR2 SVGAGI. Trimming took 7 bases from V and 2 from J; bases not matched to a gene: 8. In nucleotides, the CDR3 is TGTGCCAGCACCCAAGACAGGGGGCTCACCTACGAGCAGTACTTC. It translates to CASTQDRGLTYEQYF.

The chain is built from TRBV24-1 and TRBJ2-3; 8 bases line up with TRBD1. Germline V gene lookup returns CDR1 KGHDR and CDR2 SFDVKD. The V and J ends lost 3 bases and 6 bases, in that order; junction bases with no gene match: 7. CDR3 length: 15 residues. The CDR3 DNA reads TGTGCCACCAGTGATCCGACAGGGGCGGCGGATACGCAGTATTTT. It codes for CATSDPTGAADTQYF.

The chain carries TRBV9 and TRBJ2-1, with 7 bases fitting TRBD1. Germline V CDR1 and CDR2: SGDLS, YYNGEE. The CDR3 is 16 amino acids. V was clipped by 2 bases and J by 0 bases; unmatched bases: 5. The CDR3 region has the DNA TGTGCCAGCAGCGTCGGGACAGCGAGCTCCTACAATGAGCAGTTCTTC. The encoded protein is CASSVGTASSYNEQFF.

This clonotype was seen a few times. The V call is TRBV23-1, the J call TRBJ2-7; either TRBD1 or TRBD2 may supply D (6 bases each). TRBV23-1 is an ORF for which the function is uncertain. The CDR3 length is 17 residues. V gave up 8 bases and J gave up 2 bases, with 25 bases separating them. Written as DNA, the CDR3 is TGCGCCAGCCTCTCCTGGGGTAAGGGGGGAAAAACCTACGAGCAGTACGTC. It codes for CASLSWGKGGKTYEQYV.